Listed below are T cell receptor beta chains from one sample, sequenced in a study of shared clonotypes between healthy human individuals. Sequencing was performed with immunoSEQ multiplex PCR; in TCRdb, only in-frame clones are kept and a portion is missing. The table shows more than 2,000,000 clones, with approximately 90% occurring only once. Sequencing used naive CD4+ T cells sorted from blood. The origin of the receptors is a man aged 18-30 years in good health. The CDR3 runs from the conserved cysteine through the conserved F or W. Fields, in order: D gene, clone size, J gene, V gene, CDR3 protein, CDR3 DNA. A D gene is named only where the DNA matches it firmly. Clone size is shown for a subset of rows, as once, few, many or a class of expanded clone.

TRBD2,-,TRBJ2-7,TRBV19,CASNMGLAGPYEQYF,TGTGCCAGTAACATGGGACTAGCGGGGCCCTACGAGCAGTACTTC
-,-,TRBJ2-7,TRBV30,CAWSVPGGPYEQYF,TGTGCCTGGAGTGTACCAGGCGGACCTTACGAGCAGTACTTC
TRBD2,-,TRBJ2-1,TRBV9,CASSVGLAGDYLYNEQFF,TGTGCCAGCAGCGTAGGTCTAGCGGGAGATTACCTCTACAATGAGCAGTTCTTC
TRBD2,-,TRBJ2-1,TRBV7-6,CASSSTSGHDNEQFF,TGTGCCAGCAGCTCCACTAGCGGGCACGACAATGAGCAGTTCTTC
TRBD1,-,TRBJ2-3,TRBV4-3,CASSQDGTGARTDTQYF,TGCGCCAGCAGCCAAGATGGTACAGGGGCCCGCACAGATACGCAGTATTTT
-,-,TRBJ2-5,TRBV10-1,CAGYYRFLKETQYF,TGCGCCGGCTACTACAGATTCCTAAAAGAGACCCAGTACTTC
TRBD1,-,TRBJ1-4,TRBV6-1,CASSITGELEKLFF,TGTGCCAGCAGCATTACAGGGGAACTTGAAAAACTGTTTTTT
TRBD1,-,TRBJ1-1,TRBV9,CASSEGTANTEAFF,TGTGCCAGCAGCGAGGGGACAGCGAACACTGAAGCTTTCTTT
TRBD2,-,TRBJ2-1,TRBV4-1,CASSQDLAGGNNEQFF,TGCGCCAGCAGCCAAGATCTAGCGGGAGGGAACAATGAGCAGTTCTTC
-,-,TRBJ1-1,TRBV5-4,CASRLGSNMGTQAFF,TGTGCCAGCAGACTCGGGTCTAATATGGGGACCCAGGCTTTCTTT
-,-,TRBJ2-7,TRBV6-6,CASSYPARGVEQYF,TGTGCCAGCAGTTACCCCGCGAGGGGAGTCGAGCAGTACTTC
TRBD1,-,TRBJ1-1,TRBV10-3,CAITRSSGQGAQDTEAFF,TGTGCCATCACCCGGTCCTCGGGACAGGGGGCTCAGGACACTGAAGCTTTCTTT
-,-,TRBJ2-1,TRBV11-2,CASSRDSYNEQFF,TGTGCCAGCAGTCGGGATTCCTACAATGAGCAGTTCTTC
-,-,TRBJ2-3,TRBV2,CASSEQGSGTDTQYF,TGTGCCAGCAGTGAACAGGGGAGTGGCACAGATACGCAGTATTTT
-,-,TRBJ1-4,TRBV7-9,CASSLHATNEKLFF,TGTGCCAGCAGCCTACATGCAACTAATGAAAAACTGTTTTTT
-,-,TRBJ2-5,TRBV6-1,CASRRSGETQYF,TGTGCCAGCAGAAGGAGTGGGGAGACCCAGTACTTC
-,few,TRBJ1-6,TRBV27,CASSLVGGPPLHF,TGTGCCAGCAGTTTAGTTGGGGGTCCACCCCTCCACTTT
TRBD1,-,TRBJ2-7,TRBV5-1,CASSAGTASSEQYF,TGCGCCAGCAGCGCCGGGACAGCCTCATCAGAGCAGTACTTC
-,-,TRBJ1-2,TRBV30,CAWSDPIGRVYGYTF,TGTGCCTGGAGTGATCCTATCGGCAGGGTCTATGGCTACACCTTC
-,-,TRBJ1-1,TRBV30,CAWRASRVGTEAFF,TGTGCCTGGAGAGCCTCCCGAGTGGGAACTGAAGCTTTCTTT